The 10 T cell receptor beta chains presented below share a single source sample, sequenced in a study of blood T cells in healthy people across ages. Then a second PCR, running roughly 6 to 11 cycles, was carried out with a sample-barcoded 5' primer and a J-beta primer mix. From the 5' RACE reads, TCRdb called clonotypes with MiXCR, one entry per CDR3 protein. The sample records 800,000 to 1,000,000 distinct CDR3 sequences, about 48% being singletons. The sample comprised blood. Source of these receptors: a man aged 25 to 40 in good health.

A few counts support this clonotype. The gene calls are TRBV9 and TRBJ2-3; D assignment may be TRBD1 or TRBD2 (5 bases each). V gave up 6 bases and J gave up 2 bases, with 16 bases separating them. CDR3 size: 15 residues. From germline, CDR1 is SGDLS and CDR2 YYNGEE. This CDR3 reads CASTGTATYTDTQYF. In DNA form, the CDR3 reads TGTGCCAGCACCGGGACGGCCACCTACACAGATACGCAGTATTTT. The complete variable domain, with remaining parts taken from reference TRBV9 and TRBJ2-3, reads DSGVTQTPKHLITATGQRVTLRCSPRSGDLSVYWYQQSLDQGLQFLIQYYNGEERAKGNILERFSAQQFPDLHSELNLSSLELGDSALYFCASTGTATYTDTQYFGPGTRLTVL.

V and J are TRBV12-3 or TRBV12-4 and TRBJ2-3; 9 bases match TRBD1. With V trimmed by 5 bases and J by 10 bases, 7 bases remained unmatched. The CDR3 consists of 13 residues. CDR3 loop: CASSPGQGCAQYF. The CDR3 nucleotides are TGTGCCAGCAGTCCCGGACAGGGGTGTGCGCAGTATTTT.

This chain connects TRBV11-2 to TRBJ2-1; 7 bases agree with TRBD2. Germline CDR1 SGHAT, CDR2 FQNNGV. The junction had 5 bases not matched to a gene; V was cut back by 8 bases and J by 4 bases. This CDR3 spans 13 amino acids. In nucleotides, the CDR3 is TGTGCCAGCGGACTAGTGGAATACAATGAGCAGTTCTTC. Translation: CASGLVEYNEQFF.

This chain uses TRBV6-6 with TRBJ1-1; a weak D match, TRBD1 (5 bases). This CDR3 is 16 amino acids long. V shed 1 base and J shed 10 bases, with 22 bases lying between them. The V gene's germline CDR1 is MNHNY and CDR2 SVGAGI (reference sequence). The CDR3 region has the DNA TGTGCCAGCAGTTACTTACCGGGGACTCTGGCACCCCCAGCTTTCTTT. Translated: CASSYLPGTLAPPAFF.

The V and J genes are TRBV18 and TRBJ2-5; 8 bases agree with TRBD1. The CDR3 is 14 amino acids. Germline-derived CDR1 and CDR2 are KGHSH and LQKENI. V lost 4 bases to trimming and J lost 5 bases; unmatched junction nucleotides: 6. The CDR3 loop reads CASSLGQGTETQYF. The CDR3 nucleotides are TGTGCCAGCTCACTAGGACAGGGAACGGAGACCCAGTACTTC.

The table lists this clonotype with many counts. J is TRBJ2-6 and V is TRBV20-1, with D perhaps assigned TRBD1 or TRBD2 (5 bases each). Looked up from germline, CDR1 is DFQATT and CDR2 is SNEGSKA (reference sequence). The CDR3 has 14 residues. Trimming left V 5 bases short and J 0 bases short, with 8 bases between. CDR3: CSAGGSSGANVLTF. The CDR3 nucleotides are TGCAGTGCTGGGGGTAGCTCTGGGGCCAACGTCCTGACTTTC.

In its sample, this clonotype was seen a few times. The chain couples TRBV30 to TRBJ2-3, with D uncertain. V lost 4 bases and J lost 0, with 8 bases in between. Germline lookup yields CDR1 GTSNPN and CDR2 SVGIG (reference sequence). There are 13 residues in the CDR3. This CDR3 reads CAWTLSSTDTQYF. The CDR3 region has the DNA TGTGCCTGGACCTTATCTAGCACAGATACGCAGTATTTT. Full variable domain (outside the CDR3, taken from reference TRBV30 and TRBJ2-3): SQTIHQWPATLVQPVGSPLSLECTVEGTSNPNLYWYRQAAGRGLQLLFYSVGIGQISSEVPQNLSASRPQDRQFILSSKKLLLSDSGFYLCAWTLSSTDTQYFGPGTRLTVL.

The chain combines TRBV6-2 or TRBV6-3 with TRBJ1-6; D is unresolved. Trimming stripped 4 bases from V and 14 bases from J, with 9 bases between. This CDR3 is built from 11 residues. Per the germline V gene, CDR1 is MNHEY and CDR2 is SVGEGT. The DNA for the CDR3 is TGTGCCAGCAGTTCCACGATGGCCCTCCACTTT. Protein product: CASSSTMALHF.

The rearrangement uses TRBV12-3 or TRBV12-4 and TRBJ2-5, with D perhaps given as TRBD1 or TRBD2 (5 bases each). V lost 3 bases, J lost 2 bases, and 19 bases lay in between. This CDR3 has 17 residues. In nucleotides, the CDR3 is TGTGCCAGCAGTTTTGCGAGGGCGGGCAGGGTGCAAGAGACCCAGTACTTC. It is translated as CASSFARAGRVQETQYF.

The V and J genes are TRBV28 and TRBJ2-5; TRBD2 agrees at 8 bases. The J call may be mistaken, given a closer DNA end match to TRBJ2-7. The germline V gene encodes CDR1 MDHEN and CDR2 SYDVKM. This CDR3 has 15 residues. For the CDR3, the DNA is TGTGCCAGCACCACGGGAGGGACTAGTTCCTACGAGCAGTACTTC. Translated, it gives CASTTGGTSSYEQYF.